The 30 T cell receptor beta chains given below trace back to one sample, sequenced in a study of T cells in Graves' hyperthyroidism and ophthalmopathy. Amplification of TCR beta CDR3 regions was performed using RNA transcripts as template. Primed by the HTBI set, a first-round RT-PCR was run on the TCR CDR3. In TCRdb, the multiplex PCR reads were re-called with MiXCR into one record per CDR3 protein. Of approximately 330,000 distinct CDR3 sequences detected, 18% appear once; the ten largest clones hold 49%. Sequencing was performed on blood. These receptors all stem from a woman between 45 and 60 years old with Graves' hyperthyroidism.

This clonotype was counted at least ten times. V and J are TRBV7-8 and TRBJ2-1; 7 nucleotides line up with TRBD2. Trimming cost V 5 bases and J 3 bases; bases outside gene matches: 10. Germline V gene data show CDR1 as SGHVS and CDR2 as FQNEAQ. This CDR3 has 16 residues. The CDR3, as DNA: TGTGCCAGCAGCGCCCAAGCGGGGAGCGGCTACAATGAGCAGTTCTTC. Protein product: CASSAQAGSGYNEQFF.

The sample holds a few counts of this clonotype. The chain employs TRBV20-1 and TRBJ1-5, with D unresolved. The CDR3 contains 13 residues. With 0 bases removed from V and 7 bases from J, the gap between germline ends came to 10 bases. Germline V lookup: CDR1 DFQATT, CDR2 SNEGSKA (reference sequence). CDR3 sequence: CSARDGAGQPQHF. The CDR3 DNA sequence: TGCAGTGCTAGAGATGGAGCGGGGCAGCCCCAGCATTTT.

V and J are TRBV5-1 and TRBJ1-1, with D unresolved. The V gene lost 4 bases and the J gene lost 0 bases, with 10 bases spanning the gap. The germline V gene has CDR1 SGHRS and CDR2 YFSETQ. The CDR3 spans 14 residues. CDR3 in DNA: TGCGCCAGCAGCGTCCGGGGTGTGAACACTGAAGCTTTCTTT. Translated, it gives CASSVRGVNTEAFF.

In this sample, this clonotype turned up many times. The V and J genes are TRBV20-1 and TRBJ2-5, with D possibly matching TRBD1 (6 bases). The CDR3 sequence is 12 residues long. From germline, CDR1 is DFQATT and CDR2 SNEGSKA (reference sequence). V shed 6 bases and J shed 5 bases, with 13 bases lying between them. DNA of the CDR3: TGCAGTGCAAACCCAGGGGAGGAGACCCAGTACTTC. As protein: CSANPGEETQYF.

V gene TRBV12-3 or TRBV12-4 combines with J gene TRBJ1-1; TRBD1 is a possible D gene (5 bases). The CDR3 totals 12 residues. V gave up 5 bases and J gave up 11 bases, with 15 bases separating them. This CDR3 is CASSADSRGAFF. The CDR3 nucleotides are TGTGCCAGCAGTGCAGACTCCCGGGGGGCTTTCTTT.

This clonotype showed up many times. The gene calls are TRBV3-1 and TRBJ1-2; TRBD1 matches at 9 bases. CDR3 length: 15 residues. CDR1 and CDR2 from the germline V gene are LGHDT and YNNKEL (reference sequence). The J segment lost 4 bases and the V segment lost 3 bases, leaving 6 bases of the junction unmatched. CDR3 DNA: TGTGCCAGCAGCCAGGTGACAGGGGGAGGCTATGGCTACACCTTC. Its protein product is CASSQVTGGGYGYTF. The variable domain in full, completed from reference TRBV3-1 and TRBJ1-2, reads DTAVSQTPKYLVTQMGNDKSIKCEQNLGHDTMYWYKQDSKKFLKIMFSYNNKELIINETVPNRFSPKSPDKAHLNLHINSLELGDSAVYFCASSQVTGGGYGYTFGSGTRLTVV.

This clonotype was seen more than once but under ten times. This CDR3 is CASRGPGGNYGYTF. CDR3 DNA: TGCGCCAGCAGGGGGCCCGGGGGCAACTATGGCTACACCTTC. The V and J genes are TRBV5-1 and TRBJ1-2, with D maybe TRBD1 (6 bases). From germline, CDR1 is SGHRS and CDR2 YFSETQ. The CDR3 sequence is 14 residues long. Trimming stripped 5 bases from V and 2 bases from J, with 13 bases between.

This clonotype was counted between two and nine times. This chain uses TRBV4-1 with TRBJ2-7, with 14 positions matching TRBD2. Germline V lookup: CDR1 MGHRA, CDR2 YSYEKL. The CDR3 consists of 19 residues. V shed 0 bases and J 0 bases; nucleotides not matched to a gene: 7. The CDR3 loop is CASSQEPPGLAGGSYEQYF. The CDR3 DNA sequence: TGCGCCAGCAGCCAAGAGCCCCCCGGACTAGCGGGAGGCTCCTACGAGCAGTACTTC.

The J gene is TRBJ1-1, the V gene TRBV6-2 or TRBV6-3; TRBD1 is a possible D gene (5 bases). The CDR3 loop spans 15 amino acids. V was shortened by 4 bases and J by 4 bases, with 16 bases between the two germline ends. The germline gives CDR1 MNHEY, CDR2 SVGEGT. The CDR3 is CASSSWTPGGTEAFF. The CDR3 DNA sequence: TGTGCCAGCAGTTCCTGGACACCGGGGGGCACTGAAGCTTTCTTT.

This clonotype was observed many times. The chain employs TRBV3-1 and TRBJ2-7; D is undetermined. CDR1 is LGHDT, CDR2 YNNKEL, per germline (reference sequence). This CDR3 comprises 14 residues. The ends were cut back, 1 base at V and 1 base at J, with 8 bases in the middle. CDR3 protein: CASSQAIRSYEQYF. Written as DNA, the CDR3 is TGTGCCAGCAGCCAAGCAATCAGGTCCTACGAGCAGTACTTC.

The V gene is TRBV3-1, the J gene TRBJ2-3; the match to TRBD2 covers 8 bases. Germline CDR1 is LGHDT and CDR2 is YNNKEL (reference sequence). With 2 bases clipped from V and 3 bases from J, the junction kept 4 bases outside the gene matches. There are 15 residues in the CDR3. As DNA, the CDR3 is TGTGCCAGCAGCCAACCGGGGGGGGCGACAGATACGCAGTATTTT. Translation: CASSQPGGATDTQYF.

The table lists this clonotype with many counts. The gene calls are TRBV2 and TRBJ2-7; TRBD1 might be the D (5 bases). The CDR3 has 16 residues. Germline V gives CDR1 SNHLY, CDR2 FYNNEI. Trimming removed 7 bases at V and 3 bases at J, with 22 bases between. CDR3 nucleotides: TGTGCCAGCACTCAGCCACAGGACAAGGTGGTCTACGAGCAGTACTTC. It encodes CASTQPQDKVVYEQYF.

The CDR3 sequence: CASSYLNGRELFF. The CDR3 DNA reads as TGTGCCAGCAGTTACCTTAACGGCAGGGAGCTGTTTTTT. The rearrangement joins TRBV6-5 to TRBJ2-2; D unclear. The CDR3 has 13 residues. Trimming stripped 2 bases from V and 9 bases from J, with 10 bases between. Germline V lookup: CDR1 MNHEY, CDR2 SVGAGI.

The chain employs TRBV27 and TRBJ1-6; 11 bases are shared with TRBD1. The CDR3 is 14 residues long. V shed 6 bases, J shed 13 bases, and the junction held 8 bases outside the gene matches. Germline values: CDR1 MNHEY, CDR2 SMNVEV (reference sequence). For the CDR3, the DNA is TGTGCCAGCAGCCCAGGGACAGGGGGTTTTCCCCTCCACTTT. Translating it yields CASSPGTGGFPLHF.

This clonotype came up a few times. The gene calls are TRBV19 and TRBJ2-1; D is perhaps TRBD2 (5 bases). Germline CDR1 LNHDA, CDR2 SQIVND (reference sequence). V was shortened by 5 bases and J by 0 bases, with 17 bases between the two germline ends. The CDR3 has 17 amino acids. In DNA form, the CDR3 reads TGTGCCAGTAGTGGGCGGCGGGCTGGGTTCTCCTACAATGAGCAGTTCTTC. Translating it yields CASSGRRAGFSYNEQFF.

This clonotype occurred a few times. This chain links TRBV5-5 with TRBJ2-1; D possibly corresponds to TRBD1 (7 bases). CDR3 size: 16 residues. Germline CDR1 is SGHKS and CDR2 is YYEKEE (reference sequence). V lost 0 bases and J lost 2, with 12 bases in between. The CDR3 nucleotides read TGTGCCAGCAGCTTGGGGGCGGGACAGACCTACAATGAGCAGTTCTTC. Translation gives CASSLGAGQTYNEQFF.

At least ten counts were recorded for this clonotype. The chain has TRBV20-1 and TRBJ2-1; 12 bases are shared with TRBD2. The V and J ends lost 5 bases and 11 bases, in that order; junction bases with no gene match: 4. The length of the CDR3 is 12 residues. The V gene's germline CDR1 is DFQATT and CDR2 SNEGSKA (reference sequence). DNA for the CDR3: TGCAGTGCTTCACTAGCGGGGGGCCAGCAGTTCTTC. Residues: CSASLAGGQQFF.

V usage is TRBV9 and J usage is TRBJ2-7; TRBD1 might be the D (6 bases). The CDR3 is 15 residues long. V was pared by 4 bases and J by 0 bases, with 14 bases between. Germline CDR1 and CDR2: SGDLS and YYNGEE. The CDR3 coding sequence is TGTGCCAGCAGCCCTACCGACAGGTCCTCCTACGAGCAGTACTTC. Translating gives CASSPTDRSSYEQYF.

The rearrangement joins TRBV5-5 to TRBJ2-1; 9 nucleotides line up with TRBD2. CDR1 and CDR2 from the germline V gene are SGHKS and YYEKEE (reference sequence). V shed 1 base, J shed 7 bases, and the junction held 9 bases outside the gene matches. The CDR3 covers 16 residues. The CDR3 DNA is TGTGCCAGCAGCTTGAATCGGCGGGAGGGTTGGAATGAGCAGTTCTTC. Its translation: CASSLNRREGWNEQFF.

This clonotype was seen a handful of times. The rearrangement uses TRBV2 and TRBJ2-6, with TRBD1 identical over 8 bases. The CDR3 has 18 amino acids. The V gene's germline CDR1 is SNHLY and CDR2 FYNNEI. After removal of 8 bases from V and 2 bases from J, the junction contained 14 bases not matched to a gene. The CDR3 nucleotides are TGTGCCAGCGAAACAGCAGGGGGCGAGGGGACTGGGGCCAACGTCCTGACTTTC. This translates into CASETAGGEGTGANVLTF.

This clonotype occurred a few times. CDR3 in amino acids: CASSLAESRGDYGYTF. DNA of the CDR3: TGTGCCAGCAGCTTGGCCGAGAGCAGGGGGGACTATGGCTACACCTTC. This chain uses TRBV5-4 with TRBJ1-2; 7 nucleotides line up with TRBD1. Germline V gives CDR1 SGHNT, CDR2 YYREEE (reference sequence). This CDR3 comprises 16 residues. Trimming took 0 bases from V and 3 from J; bases not matched to a gene: 8.

In its sample, this clonotype was seen once. V and J are TRBV7-2 and TRBJ2-2, with 9 bases lining up with TRBD2. CDR1 and CDR2 (germline): SGHTA, FQGNSA. CDR3 length: 16 amino acids. V shed 2 bases, J shed 3 bases, and the junction held 4 bases outside the gene matches. The CDR3 loop is CASSLTGGGDTGELFF. CDR3 DNA sequence: TGTGCCAGCAGCTTAACCGGCGGGGGGGACACCGGGGAGCTGTTTTTT.

The table lists this clonotype with a few counts. The V call is TRBV28, the J call TRBJ1-5; D not resolved. Germline V gene sequence: CDR1 MDHEN, CDR2 SYDVKM. CDR3 length: 15 amino acids. V gave up 2 bases and J gave up 0 bases, with 8 bases separating them. CDR3 sequence (DNA): TGTGCCAGCAGTTTAGAAGGGATTAGCAATCAGCCCCAGCATTTT. It translates to CASSLEGISNQPQHF.

Many counts were recorded for this clonotype. This chain joins TRBV5-1 and TRBJ2-1; D not resolved. V was clipped by 4 bases and J by 7 bases, with 21 bases between them. CDR3 length equals 16 residues. Germline V gives CDR1 SGHRS, CDR2 YFSETQ. Here the CDR3 DNA reads TGCGCCAGCAGCCAGGTCGGGTACCGGTTAGCAAATGAGCAGTTCTTC. Amino acids: CASSQVGYRLANEQFF. Together with reference TRBV5-1 and TRBJ2-1, the CDR3 gives the full variable domain: KAGVTQTPRYLIKTRGQQVTLSCSPISGHRSVSWYQQTPGQGLQFLFEYFSETQRNKGNFPGRFSGRQFSNSRSEMNVSTLELGDSALYLCASSQVGYRLANEQFFGPGTRLTVL.

This clonotype was picked up a small number of times. V and J are TRBV4-1 and TRBJ2-2; D call uncertain. Germline V gene sequence: CDR1 MGHRA, CDR2 YSYEKL. V was shortened by 2 bases and J by 0 bases, with 10 bases between the two germline ends. The CDR3 extends over 16 amino acids. The CDR3 bases are TGCGCCAGCAGCCAATACGGGCCGACGAACACCGGGGAGCTGTTTTTT. The encoded protein is CASSQYGPTNTGELFF.

This clonotype was detected ten times or more. This rearrangement joins TRBV6-6 to TRBJ2-7; D is unresolved. V dropped 0 bases and J dropped 3 bases, with 9 bases sitting between them. There are 14 residues in the CDR3. From germline, CDR1 is MNHNY and CDR2 SVGAGI (reference sequence). The CDR3 DNA reads TGTGCCAGCAGTTACTCGGTTCCGGGCTACGAGCAGTACGTC. The encoded protein is CASSYSVPGYEQYV.

This clonotype was seen many times. This sequence joins TRBV5-5 and TRBJ2-1, with D maybe TRBD1 (6 bases). Germline values: CDR1 SGHKS, CDR2 YYEKEE (reference sequence). The ends were cut back, 0 bases at V and 9 bases at J, with 10 bases in the middle. This CDR3 is 13 amino acids long. CDR3 loop: CASSLVLRGEQFF. The CDR3 DNA follows: TGTGCCAGCAGCTTGGTCCTCAGGGGTGAGCAGTTCTTC.

This clonotype has a count of ten or more. The CDR3 region has the DNA TGTGCCTGGAGTGTACGGGCGGGTCAGCCCCAGCATTTT. Translating it yields CAWSVRAGQPQHF. The chain is built from TRBV30 and TRBJ1-5; the D is unclear. This CDR3 spans 13 amino acids. V was cut by 0 bases and J by 6 bases, with 9 bases left in between. The germline gives CDR1 GTSNPN, CDR2 SVGIG (reference sequence).

This clonotype showed up just a few times. CDR3 nucleotides: TGTGCCAGCAGCTTGGACAGAGTGAATTCACCCCTCCACTTT. As protein: CASSLDRVNSPLHF. The chain carries TRBV11-1 and TRBJ1-6; possible D gene TRBD1, 6 bases. Germline values: CDR1 SGHAT, CDR2 FQDESV (reference sequence). Trimming left V 3 bases short and J 7 bases short, with 10 bases between. The CDR3 runs to 14 residues.

The rearrangement links TRBV6-2 or TRBV6-3 to TRBJ2-6; possibly TRBD1 or TRBD2 for D (5 bases each). Trimming left V 0 bases short and J 4 bases short, with 10 bases between. Germline V lookup: CDR1 MNHEY, CDR2 SVGEGT. The CDR3 totals 16 residues. The DNA for the CDR3 is TGTGCCAGCAGTTACTCGAGGGGATGGGGGGCCAACGTCCTGACTTTC. Its protein is CASSYSRGWGANVLTF.